This T cell receptor (beta chain) was sequenced in a study of graft-versus-host responses after intestinal transplantation. Study background: Transplants were multivisceral, liver-intestinal, or isolated intestinal. Each patient got anti-thymocyte globulin induction, then tacrolimus and steroids for approximately 3 years. Broader study findings: There were GvH clones found in recipient marrow, and some of them appeared first in ileum or blood.

Generated by immunoSEQ multiplex PCR, the TCRdb table keeps only in-frame clones and is missing some. The table shows around 67,000 clones, with 90% occurring only once. The V end was cut by 5 bases, the J end by 2 bases, with 12 bases between. CDR3 length equals 14 residues. Germline assignment: CDR1 MNHEY and CDR2 SVGAGI. This clone was seen just once. What it binds is unknown. This clonotype was sampled from a human donor who was the organ donor for an intestinal transplant. The chain combines TRBV6-5 with TRBJ1-2; no clear D. Specimen: unstimulated CD8+ T cells sorted from spleen or lymph node cells, collected before transplant. The chain's CDR3 is CASSTSTRNYGYTF. The CDR3 DNA reads as TGTGCCAGCAGTACCAGTACCCGAAACTATGGCTACACCTTC.